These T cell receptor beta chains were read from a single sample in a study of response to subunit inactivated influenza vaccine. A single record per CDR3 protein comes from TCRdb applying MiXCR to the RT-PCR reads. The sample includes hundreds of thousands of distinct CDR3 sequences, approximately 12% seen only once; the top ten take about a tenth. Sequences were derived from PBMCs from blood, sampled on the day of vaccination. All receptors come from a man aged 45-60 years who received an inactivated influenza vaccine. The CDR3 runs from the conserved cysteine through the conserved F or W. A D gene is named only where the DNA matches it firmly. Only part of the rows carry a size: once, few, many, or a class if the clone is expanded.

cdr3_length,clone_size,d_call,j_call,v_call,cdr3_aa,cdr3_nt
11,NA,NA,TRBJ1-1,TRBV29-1,CSVEYGTEAFF,TGCAGCGTTGAGTACGGTACTGAAGCTTTCTTT
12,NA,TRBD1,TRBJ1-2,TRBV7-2,CASSFDRGGYTF,TGTGCCAGCAGCTTTGACAGGGGGGGCTACACCTTC
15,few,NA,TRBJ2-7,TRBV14,CASSQVVLGSYEQYF,TGTGCCAGCAGCCAAGTGGTCCTGGGGTCCTACGAGCAGTACTTC
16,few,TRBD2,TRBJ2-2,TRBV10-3,CAISVLAGVYPGELFF,TGTGCCATCAGCGTACTAGCGGGAGTATACCCCGGGGAGCTGTTTTTT
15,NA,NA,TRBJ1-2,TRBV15,CATSRVNRGGYGYTF,TGTGCCACCAGCAGAGTGAATAGGGGAGGCTATGGCTACACCTTC
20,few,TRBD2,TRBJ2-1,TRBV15,CATSGQTNSQTSGGPGEQFF,TGTGCCACCAGCGGACAGACCAATTCGCAAACTAGCGGGGGGCCGGGTGAGCAGTTCTTC
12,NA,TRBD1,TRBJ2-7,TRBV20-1,CSAKPGQAEQYF,TGCAGTGCTAAACCGGGACAGGCCGAGCAGTACTTC
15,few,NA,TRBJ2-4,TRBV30,CAWSVALEGKNIQYF,TGTGCCTGGAGTGTCGCCCTAGAAGGAAAAAACATTCAGTACTTC
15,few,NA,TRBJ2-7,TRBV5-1,CASSLIGVGTYEQYF,TGCGCCAGCAGCTTGATAGGTGTGGGGACTTACGAGCAGTACTTC
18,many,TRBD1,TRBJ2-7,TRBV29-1,CSAFLLSGTGEAYYEQYF,TGCAGCGCCTTCCTATTATCCGGGACAGGGGAGGCCTACTACGAGCAGTACTTC
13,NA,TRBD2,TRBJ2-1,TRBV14,CASSHNAGGPQFF,TGTGCCAGCAGCCATAATGCGGGAGGGCCTCAGTTCTTC
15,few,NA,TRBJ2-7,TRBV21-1,CASSARDRETHEQYF,TGTGCCAGCAGCGCCCGGGACAGGGAGACCCACGAGCAGTACTTC
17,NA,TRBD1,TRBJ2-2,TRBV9,CASSVGRGLANTGELFF,TGTGCCAGCAGCGTAGGCAGGGGGCTTGCGAACACCGGGGAGCTGTTTTTT
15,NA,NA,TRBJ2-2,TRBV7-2,CASSLVTSYTGELFF,TGTGCCAGCAGCTTAGTTACAAGCTACACCGGGGAGCTGTTTTTT
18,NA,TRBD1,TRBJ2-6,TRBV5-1,CASSFPVKGAAGANVLTF,TGCGCCAGCAGCTTCCCAGTGAAGGGGGCCGCTGGGGCCAACGTCCTGACTTTC
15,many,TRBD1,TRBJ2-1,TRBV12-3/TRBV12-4,CASSFRQGGYNEQFF,TGTGCCAGCAGTTTTAGACAGGGTGGTTACAATGAGCAGTTCTTC
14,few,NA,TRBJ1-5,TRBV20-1,CSARDGLIPQPQHF,TGCAGTGCTAGAGATGGGTTAATTCCTCAACCCCAGCATTTT
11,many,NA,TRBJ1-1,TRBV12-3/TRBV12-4,CASGKGIEAFF,TGTGCCAGCGGCAAGGGGATTGAAGCTTTCTTT
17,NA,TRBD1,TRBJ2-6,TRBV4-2,CASSHFGQGSGANVLTF,TGTGCCAGCAGCCACTTCGGACAGGGCTCTGGGGCCAACGTCCTGACTTTC
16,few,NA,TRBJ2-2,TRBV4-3,CASSQGTGRDTGELFF,TGCGCCAGCAGCCAAGGAACAGGGAGGGACACCGGGGAGCTGTTTTTT
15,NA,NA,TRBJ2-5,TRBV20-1,CSARDYRVGLETQYF,TGCAGTGCTAGAGACTACAGGGTGGGGCTAGAGACCCAGTACTTC
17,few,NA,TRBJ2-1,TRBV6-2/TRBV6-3,CASSYSFDLGQYNEQFF,TGTGCCAGCAGTTACTCTTTTGATTTGGGGCAGTACAATGAGCAGTTCTTC
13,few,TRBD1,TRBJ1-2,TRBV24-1,CATQPGQGYGYTF,TGTGCCACCCAACCGGGACAGGGGTATGGCTACACCTTC
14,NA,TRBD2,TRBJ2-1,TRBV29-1,CSVDLAGLYNEQFF,TGCAGCGTTGACCTAGCGGGACTCTACAATGAGCAGTTCTTC
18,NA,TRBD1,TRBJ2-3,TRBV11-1,CASSDVRDRGVLTDTQYF,TGTGCCAGCAGCGACGTCCGGGACAGGGGCGTCCTCACAGATACGCAGTATTTT
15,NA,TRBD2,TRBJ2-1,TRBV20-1,CSAVDRLAGLREQFF,TGCAGTGCCGTCGACCGACTAGCGGGGCTAAGAGAGCAGTTCTTC
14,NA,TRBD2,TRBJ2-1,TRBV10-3,CAISASGSKNEQFF,TGTGCCATCAGTGCGAGCGGGAGTAAAAATGAGCAGTTCTTC
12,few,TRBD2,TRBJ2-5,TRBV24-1,CATSVGGETQYF,TGTGCCACCAGTGTCGGGGGGGAGACCCAGTACTTC
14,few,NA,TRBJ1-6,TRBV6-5,CASSYGVLNSPLHF,TGTGCCAGCAGTTACGGGGTCTTGAATTCACCCCTCCACTTT
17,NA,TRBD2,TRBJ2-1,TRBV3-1,CASSHFGTSGAYNEQFF,TGTGCCAGCAGCCATTTTGGGACTAGCGGGGCATACAATGAGCAGTTCTTC
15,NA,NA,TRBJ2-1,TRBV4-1,CASSHKHSSYNEQFF,TGCGCCAGCAGCCATAAACACTCCTCCTACAATGAGCAGTTCTTC